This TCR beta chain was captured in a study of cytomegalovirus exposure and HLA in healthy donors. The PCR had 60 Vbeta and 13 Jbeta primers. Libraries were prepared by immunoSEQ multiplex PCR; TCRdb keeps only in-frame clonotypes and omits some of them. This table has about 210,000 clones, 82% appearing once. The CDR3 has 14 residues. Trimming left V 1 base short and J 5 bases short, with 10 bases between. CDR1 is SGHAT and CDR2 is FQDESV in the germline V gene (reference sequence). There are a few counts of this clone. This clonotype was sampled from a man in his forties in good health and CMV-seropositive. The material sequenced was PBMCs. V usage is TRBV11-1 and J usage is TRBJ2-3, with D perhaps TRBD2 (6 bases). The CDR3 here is CASSLELARDTQYF. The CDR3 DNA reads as TGTGCCAGCAGCTTAGAACTAGCTAGAGATACGCAGTATTTT.